Presented here are 22 T cell receptor beta chains from one specimen sequenced in a study of CD8+ T cells in alopecia areata. cDNA prepared by RNA extraction and subsequent reverse transcription served as the template for sequencing. Clones were read by immunoSEQ multiplex PCR, and TCRdb kept only the in-frame ones, dropping some. The data hold fewer than 200,000 clones, with 59% observed a single time. The sample here was CD4+ T cells sorted from blood, taken at week 0. These receptors all stem from a human donor with alopecia areata.

This chain links TRBV4-2 with TRBJ1-5; 7 bases line up with TRBD1. Per the germline V gene, CDR1 is LGHNA and CDR2 is YNFKEQ. The junction had 8 bases not matched to a gene; V was cut back by 3 bases and J by 6 bases. CDR3 length: 15 residues. The CDR3 sequence: CASSQARQGGQPQHF. CDR3 coding DNA: TGTGCCAGCAGCCAGGCCCGACAGGGAGGTCAGCCCCAGCATTTT.

This clone was found a few times. The rearrangement joins TRBV27 to TRBJ1-5, with unresolved D. This CDR3 has 13 residues. Germline CDR1 MNHEY, CDR2 SMNVEV (reference sequence). V lost 7 bases to trimming and J lost 7 bases, with 14 bases between them. CDR3 protein: CASTIRYGQPQHF. The DNA for the CDR3 is TGTGCCAGCACGATCCGATACGGCCAGCCCCAGCATTTT.

The chain carries TRBV18 and TRBJ1-6, with TRBD1 matching 8 bases. This CDR3 region has 18 residues. After removal of 6 bases from V and 3 bases from J, the junction contained 13 bases not matched to a gene. Germline V gene sequence: CDR1 KGHSH, CDR2 LQKENI. The CDR3 bases are TGTGCCAGCTCCTCATCGGAGGCGACAGGGGTCTATAATTCACCCCTCCACTTT. Translating gives CASSSSEATGVYNSPLHF. The complete variable domain, with remaining parts taken from reference TRBV18 and TRBJ1-6, reads NAGVMQNPRHLVRRRGQEARLRCSPMKGHSHVYWYRQLPEEGLKFMVYLQKENIIDESGMPKERFSAEFPKEGPSILRIQQVVRGDSAAYFCASSSSEATGVYNSPLHFGNGTRLTVT.

In its sample, this clone was seen a few times. The chain links TRBV5-1 to TRBJ2-3; no clear D. The CDR3 length is 12 residues. The V and J ends lost 5 bases and 0 bases respectively, with 4 bases between them. Germline V gene data show CDR1 as SGHRS and CDR2 as YFSETQ. The CDR3 DNA reads TGCGCCAGCAGGATGAGCACAGATACGCAGTATTTT. Translated, it gives CASRMSTDTQYF.

The J gene is TRBJ2-2, the V gene TRBV2; TRBD2 aligns across 8 bases. The V gene end was trimmed by 4 bases and the J gene end by 0 bases; junction bases not matched to a gene: 4. CDR3 length equals 16 residues. Germline V CDR1 and CDR2: SNHLY, FYNNEI. The CDR3 nucleotides are TGTGCCAGCAGTGTTTCCGGGGGGGCGAACACCGGGGAGCTGTTTTTT. Residues: CASSVSGGANTGELFF.

V gene TRBV15 combines with J gene TRBJ1-5; D remains unclear. Germline loops: CDR1 LNHNV, CDR2 YYDKDF (reference sequence). The CDR3 loop spans 15 amino acids. The ends were cut back, 3 bases at V and 6 bases at J, with 15 bases in the middle. This CDR3 reads CATSSDVSISQPQHF. Here the CDR3 DNA reads TGTGCCACCAGCAGTGACGTATCCATTTCTCAGCCCCAGCATTTT.

This clone was detected only a few times. The chain employs TRBV19 and TRBJ1-2, with D maybe TRBD1 (6 bases). The CDR3 has 13 amino acids. Germline V gene data show CDR1 as LNHDA and CDR2 as SQIVND (reference sequence). The V end was cut by 7 bases, the J end by 8 bases, with 17 bases between. This CDR3 reads CASTSDRPRGYTF. In DNA form, the CDR3 reads TGTGCCAGTACCTCTGACAGGCCCAGAGGCTACACCTTC.

This clone came up a few times. The chain uses TRBV5-4 and TRBJ2-2; D is perhaps TRBD1 (5 bases). The CDR3 has 14 residues. The germline V gene encodes CDR1 SGHNT and CDR2 YYREEE (reference sequence). V was shortened by 1 base and J by 3 bases, with 7 bases between the two germline ends. Here the CDR3 DNA reads TGTGCCAGCAGCTTGACAGGCTACACCGGGGAGCTGTTTTTT. As protein: CASSLTGYTGELFF.

This clone was counted a few times. Other DNA sequences in the same sample also yield this CDR3. The rearrangement uses TRBV15 and TRBJ2-5; no clear D. This CDR3 has 12 residues. Per the germline V gene, CDR1 is LNHNV and CDR2 is YYDKDF (reference sequence). V lost 2 bases and J 1 base, leaving 2 bases between the germline ends. CDR3 in DNA: TGTGCCACCAGCAGACCCCAAGAGACCCAGTACTTC. It specifies CATSRPQETQYF.

This clone has more than one count but fewer than ten. V gene TRBV2 combines with J gene TRBJ2-5, with TRBD1 as a possible D gene (5 bases). V was clipped by 7 bases and J by 5 bases, with 11 bases between them. The CDR3 totals 12 residues. Germline V gene sequence: CDR1 SNHLY, CDR2 FYNNEI. DNA for the CDR3: TGTGCCAGCACAGGGATCGAGGAGACCCAGTACTTC. Residues: CASTGIEETQYF.

This chain uses TRBV6-6 with TRBJ1-1; D gene uncertain. V was cut by 10 bases and J by 2 bases, with 14 bases left in between. The CDR3 is made up of 13 amino acids. Germline assignment: CDR1 MNHNY and CDR2 SVGAGI (reference sequence). CDR3 residues: CATITPGNTEAFF. CDR3 DNA sequence: TGTGCCACCATCACTCCGGGCAACACTGAAGCTTTCTTT.

The J gene is TRBJ1-2, the V gene TRBV28; perhaps TRBD1 as D (5 bases). In germline, CDR1 is MDHEN, CDR2 SYDVKM. CDR3 length: 15 residues. V lost 5 bases, J lost 2 bases, and 15 bases lay in between. CDR3 DNA sequence: TGTGCCAGCAGTCCCGATTTCGGGACGAACTATGGCTACACCTTC. This codes for CASSPDFGTNYGYTF.

The chain is built from TRBV30 and TRBJ2-5; D is ambiguous. The CDR3 length is 13 residues. Between the trimmed V and J ends, which lost 2 bases and 7 bases, there was a span of 14 bases. Germline loops: CDR1 GTSNPN, CDR2 SVGIG (reference sequence). In DNA form, the CDR3 reads TGTGCCTGGAGTATTGGATCTAGATGGACCCAGTACTTC. This gives the protein CAWSIGSRWTQYF.

The V call is TRBV2, the J call TRBJ1-2; the D is unclear. Germline V lookup: CDR1 SNHLY, CDR2 FYNNEI. Trimming took 3 bases from V and 8 from J, leaving 13 bases between them. The CDR3 consists of 13 residues. In DNA, the CDR3 is TGTGCCAGCAGTGAGTTGCGAGGATACGGCTACACCTTC. This sequence encodes CASSELRGYGYTF.

The chain has TRBV6-5 and TRBJ1-5, with a possible D match to TRBD1 (5 bases). V shed 4 bases and J shed 5 bases, with 12 bases lying between them. This CDR3 spans 14 amino acids. Germline CDR1 reads MNHEY; CDR2 reads SVGAGI. The DNA of the CDR3 is TGTGCCAGCAGTTCCCTCGGGGGGGATCAGCCCCAGCATTTT. As protein: CASSSLGGDQPQHF.

CDR3 region: CASSRDRGYEQYF. The CDR3 coding sequence is TGTGCCAGTAGCCGGGACAGGGGTTACGAGCAGTACTTC. The chain has TRBV19 and TRBJ2-7; TRBD1 aligns across 10 bases. In germline, CDR1 is LNHDA, CDR2 SQIVND (reference sequence). The CDR3 contains 13 residues. J gave up 4 bases and V 6 bases, and 3 bases lay outside the gene matches.

This clone was seen a few times. This chain connects TRBV6-5 to TRBJ2-1; perhaps D is TRBD1 or TRBD2 (5 bases each). The CDR3 extends over 12 amino acids. Germline V gene sequence: CDR1 MNHEY, CDR2 SVGAGI. V lost 3 bases and J lost 12, with 12 bases in between. The CDR3 nucleotides read TGTGCCAGCAGTTATAATCGGGACCTGCAGTTCTTC. Residues: CASSYNRDLQFF.

This sequence joins TRBV18 and TRBJ2-3, with TRBD1 as a possible D gene (6 bases). Germline V gene data show CDR1 as KGHSH and CDR2 as LQKENI. This CDR3 is 14 amino acids long. Between the trimmed V and J ends, which lost 3 bases and 3 bases, there was a span of 10 bases. CDR3 DNA: TGTGCCAGCTCACCTAGACAGGTGACAGATACGCAGTATTTT. Translated: CASSPRQVTDTQYF.

The V and J genes are TRBV5-1 and TRBJ2-1; 8 nucleotides line up with TRBD2. This CDR3 has 13 residues. The germline gives CDR1 SGHRS, CDR2 YFSETQ. The ends lost 6 bases at V and 2 bases at J; junction bases unmatched: 1. CDR3 nucleotides: TGCGCCAGCAAGCGGGGGACCTACAATGAGCAGTTCTTC. Its translation is CASKRGTYNEQFF.

The CDR3 region has the DNA TGCGCCAGCAGCGGCCAGTCAGATACGCAGTATTTT. This sequence encodes CASSGQSDTQYF. V gene TRBV5-1 combines with J gene TRBJ2-3; no definite D call. Germline V gene lookup returns CDR1 SGHRS and CDR2 YFSETQ. The V and J ends lost 4 bases and 4 bases respectively, with 7 bases between them. The CDR3 covers 12 residues. Supplemented by reference TRBV5-1 and TRBJ2-3, the full variable domain reads KAGVTQTPRYLIKTRGQQVTLSCSPISGHRSVSWYQQTPGQGLQFLFEYFSETQRNKGNFPGRFSGRQFSNSRSEMNVSTLELGDSALYLCASSGQSDTQYFGPGTRLTVL.

The rearrangement uses TRBV23-1 and TRBJ1-2; D gene ambiguous. TRBV23-1 counts as an open reading frame of uncertain function. This CDR3 contains 13 residues. Trimming cost V 1 base and J 8 bases, with 11 bases left between them. CDR3 sequence: CASSQWNGEGYTF. As DNA, the CDR3 is TGCGCCAGCAGTCAATGGAATGGGGAGGGCTACACCTTC.

This rearrangement joins TRBV25-1 to TRBJ2-7, with D hard to call. CDR3 length: 14 amino acids. V was clipped by 1 base and J by 2 bases, with 9 bases between them. CDR1 is MGHDK, CDR2 SYGVNS, per germline. The CDR3 protein is CASSEWEGAYEQYF. DNA for the CDR3: TGTGCCAGCAGTGAATGGGAAGGTGCCTACGAGCAGTACTTC.